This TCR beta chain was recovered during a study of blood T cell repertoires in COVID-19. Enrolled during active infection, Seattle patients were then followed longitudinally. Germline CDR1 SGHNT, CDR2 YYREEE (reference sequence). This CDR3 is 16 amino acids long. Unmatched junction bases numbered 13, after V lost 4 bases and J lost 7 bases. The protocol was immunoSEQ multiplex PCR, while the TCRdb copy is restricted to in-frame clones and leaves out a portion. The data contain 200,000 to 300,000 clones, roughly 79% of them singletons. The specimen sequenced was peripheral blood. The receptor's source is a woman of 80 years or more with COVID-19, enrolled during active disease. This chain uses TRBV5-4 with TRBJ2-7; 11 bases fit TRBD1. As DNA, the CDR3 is TGTGCCAGCAGCCCCCCGGGACAGGGGGTTTTGCGGGAGCAGTACTTC. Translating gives CASSPPGQGVLREQYF.